This T cell receptor beta chain was retrieved from a study of cytomegalovirus exposure and HLA in healthy donors. Primers: 60 Vbeta forward and 13 Jbeta reverse. Profiling relied on immunoSEQ multiplex PCR, and the TCRdb table lists in-frame clones only, not all of them. The table has about 180,000 clones, roughly 79% seen once. The CDR3 is made up of 15 amino acids. Germline-derived CDR1 and CDR2 are MGHDK and SYGVNS. The junction had 7 bases not matched to a gene; V was cut back by 3 bases and J by 9 bases. The clonotype originates from a male donor in good health and CMV-seronegative. Material: PBMCs. The chain links TRBV25-1 to TRBJ1-5; 11 nucleotides match TRBD1. The CDR3 is CASSDGQGALRPQHF. CDR3 nucleotides: TGTGCCAGCAGTGACGGACAGGGGGCCCTCCGGCCCCAGCATTTT.